Listed here are 20 T cell receptor beta chains from one sample, sequenced in a study of CD8+ T cells in alopecia areata. The sequencing template was cDNA reverse transcribed from extracted RNA. Here immunoSEQ multiplex PCR was the method, and the copy in TCRdb shows in-frame clones only, minus some. The sample has about 56,000 clones; around 96% are singletons. The specimen comprised CD8+ T cells sorted from blood, sampled at week 0. Source of these receptors: a human donor with alopecia areata.

The chain employs TRBV7-9 and TRBJ1-1; 7 bases map to TRBD1. Germline CDR1 reads SEHNR; CDR2 reads FQNEAQ (reference sequence). J lost 5 bases, V lost 0 bases, and 12 bases had no gene match. The CDR3 sequence is 17 residues long. This CDR3 reads CASSLAKGADGRTEAFF. The CDR3 coding sequence is TGTGCCAGCAGCTTAGCGAAGGGGGCGGACGGTAGGACTGAAGCTTTCTTT.

This clone was observed once. V is TRBV4-3 and J is TRBJ2-1; D unresolved. CDR3 length: 15 residues. Germline V gives CDR1 LGHNA, CDR2 YSLEER. The V and J ends lost 1 base and 1 base respectively, with 8 bases between them. The CDR3 loop reads CASSQAAVSYNEQFF. The CDR3 DNA follows: TGCGCCAGCAGCCAAGCGGCAGTTTCCTACAATGAGCAGTTCTTC.

The chain couples TRBV29-1 to TRBJ1-1; 10 bases agree with TRBD1. The CDR3 loop spans 14 amino acids. Germline lookup yields CDR1 SQVTM and CDR2 ANQGSEA. Trimming at V came to 5 bases and at J to 4 bases, leaving 7 bases not matched to a gene. The CDR3 protein is CSVWTGGSSTEAFF. The DNA for the CDR3 is TGCAGCGTTTGGACAGGGGGGTCGAGCACTGAAGCTTTCTTT.

The CDR3 DNA sequence: TGTGCCAGCAGCACTATATCCCGCACAGATACGCAGTATTTT. It translates to CASSTISRTDTQYF. The genes are TRBV5-4 and TRBJ2-3; D uncertain. V was pared by 4 bases and J by 1 base, with 10 bases between. Germline V gene sequence: CDR1 SGHNT, CDR2 YYREEE (reference sequence). This CDR3 contains 14 residues.

The CDR3 DNA follows: TGTGCCAGCAGCGGCGGGGGCACCGGGGAGCTGTTTTTT. This gives the protein CASSGGGTGELFF. The V gene is TRBV9, the J gene TRBJ2-2; 7 bases are a match to TRBD2. V gave up 3 bases and J gave up 4 bases; unmatched junction bases: 0. Germline CDR1 reads SGDLS; CDR2 reads YYNGEE. CDR3 length: 13 residues.

This chain connects TRBV2 to TRBJ2-7; D unresolved. This CDR3 comprises 12 residues. Germline V gene data show CDR1 as SNHLY and CDR2 as FYNNEI. Trimming pared 4 bases from V and 7 bases from J, leaving 11 bases between. The CDR3 DNA sequence: TGTGCCAGCAGTGGGTGGCTTAGGGAGCAGTACTTC. Protein product: CASSGWLREQYF.

The chain links TRBV2 to TRBJ1-5, with D perhaps TRBD1 (5 bases). CDR1 and CDR2 (germline): SNHLY, FYNNEI. Trimming took 3 bases from V and 6 from J, leaving 12 bases between them. This CDR3 comprises 14 residues. The CDR3 DNA reads as TGTGCCAGCAGTGATCAGCAGGGTTCTCAGCCCCAGCATTTT. As protein: CASSDQQGSQPQHF.

The CDR3 nucleotides read TGTGCCAGCAGCGGGGGACTAGCGGGCTCCTACGAGCAGTACTTC. Amino acid sequence: CASSGGLAGSYEQYF. The gene calls are TRBV9 and TRBJ2-7, with TRBD2 matching over 12 bases. Per the germline V gene, CDR1 is SGDLS and CDR2 is YYNGEE. The CDR3 length is 15 residues. Germline trimming cut 3 bases from V and 0 bases from J; bases unmatched to any gene: 1.

V and J are TRBV30 and TRBJ2-7; D gene unclear. V lost 0 bases and J lost 3, with 6 bases in between. The CDR3 has 12 amino acids. Germline V gives CDR1 GTSNPN, CDR2 SVGIG (reference sequence). This CDR3 is CAWSVGGYEQYF. The DNA for the CDR3 is TGTGCCTGGAGTGTAGGTGGCTACGAGCAGTACTTC.

This sequence joins TRBV5-1 and TRBJ1-2, with D maybe TRBD1 (5 bases). CDR1 and CDR2 from the germline V gene are SGHRS and YFSETQ. V was shortened by 4 bases and J by 7 bases, with 17 bases between the two germline ends. This CDR3 has 14 amino acids. CDR3 sequence reads: CASSPPQGRAGYTF. Written as DNA, the CDR3 is TGCGCCAGCAGCCCACCTCAGGGACGAGCTGGCTACACCTTC. Based on the CDR3 plus reference TRBV5-1 and TRBJ1-2, the full variable domain is KAGVTQTPRYLIKTRGQQVTLSCSPISGHRSVSWYQQTPGQGLQFLFEYFSETQRNKGNFPGRFSGRQFSNSRSEMNVSTLELGDSALYLCASSPPQGRAGYTFGSGTRLTVV.

J is TRBJ2-5 and V is TRBV10-3; 15 bases fit TRBD2. J gave up 1 base and V 8 bases, and 2 bases lay outside the gene matches. The CDR3 runs to 15 residues. Germline lookup yields CDR1 ENHRY and CDR2 SYGVKD. CDR3 DNA sequence: TGTGCCATCGGGACTAGCGGGGGGAGCCAAGAGACCCAGTACTTC. Its protein is CAIGTSGGSQETQYF.

This chain uses TRBV27 with TRBJ2-7; D may correspond to TRBD1 or TRBD2 (5 bases each). Germline CDR1 reads MNHEY; CDR2 reads SMNVEV (reference sequence). The CDR3 sequence is 13 residues long. Trimming took 5 bases from V and 2 from J, leaving 10 bases between them. The chain's CDR3 is CASSPGRTYEQYF. CDR3 nucleotides: TGTGCCAGCAGTCCGGGACGTACCTACGAGCAGTACTTC.

This clone was counted once. CDR3 in DNA: TGTGCCAGCAGCATACTAGCGGGGGGGACCACAGATACGCAGTATTTT. As protein: CASSILAGGTTDTQYF. The chain recombines TRBV7-6 with TRBJ2-3; 13 bases agree with TRBD2. Germline trimming cut 5 bases from V and 2 bases from J; bases unmatched to any gene: 4. This CDR3 is built from 16 residues. Per germline, CDR1 SGHVS and CDR2 FNYEAQ.

The gene calls are TRBV12-5 and TRBJ1-1; D is uncertain. Deletions cut 4 bases from V and 1 base from J, with 10 bases between. Germline CDR1 reads LGHNT; CDR2 reads FRNRAP. The CDR3 is 14 residues long. The CDR3 DNA is TGTGCTAGTGGTTACCATCCTGAGAACACTGAAGCTTTCTTT. It yields the protein CASGYHPENTEAFF.

The gene calls are TRBV15 and TRBJ1-6; 9 bases map to TRBD1. Germline-derived CDR1 and CDR2 are LNHNV and YYDKDF (reference sequence). Unmatched junction bases numbered 4, after V lost 0 bases and J lost 7 bases. CDR3 length: 16 amino acids. The CDR3 DNA follows: TGTGCCACCAGCAGAGAGGGTGGGACAGGGAATTCACCCCTCCACTTT. Protein sequence: CATSREGGTGNSPLHF.

This chain connects TRBV4-2 to TRBJ2-7, with D hard to call. The CDR3 is 12 amino acids. V was clipped by 3 bases and J by 2 bases, with 5 bases between them. Germline loops: CDR1 LGHNA, CDR2 YNFKEQ. The CDR3 DNA is TGTGCCAGCAGCCAGGAGACCTACGAGCAGTACTTC. Encoded protein: CASSQETYEQYF.

The chain recombines TRBV7-8 with TRBJ2-3; the D is unclear. Per germline, CDR1 SGHVS and CDR2 FQNEAQ. The CDR3 sequence is 17 residues long. Trimming pared 1 base from V and 2 bases from J, leaving 16 bases between. The CDR3 coding sequence is TGTGCCAGCAGCTTAGGATTGTTCGGATCGGCCACAGATACGCAGTATTTT. Translating gives CASSLGLFGSATDTQYF.

The chain links TRBV7-9 to TRBJ2-2; tentatively, D is TRBD1 or TRBD2 (5 bases each). Deletions cut 7 bases from V and 8 bases from J, with 20 bases between. CDR3 length: 15 residues. Per the germline V gene, CDR1 is SEHNR and CDR2 is FQNEAQ (reference sequence). CDR3 loop: CASIAVGTQMGELFF. DNA for the CDR3: TGTGCCAGCATCGCAGTCGGGACCCAGATGGGGGAGCTGTTTTTT.

This rearrangement joins TRBV21-1 to TRBJ2-6; TRBD1 was called by the table and not checked on the DNA. TRBV21-1 is a pseudogene segment. This CDR3 region has 17 residues. This chain's CDR3 is CALQPGQGLSGANVLTF. The CDR3 DNA sequence: TGTGCCTTACAACCGGGACAGGGCCTCTCTGGGGCCAACGTCCTGACTTTC.

This chain joins TRBV7-8 and TRBJ1-1, with D perhaps matching TRBD1 (5 bases). The CDR3 is 16 residues long. Trimming shortened V by 2 bases and J by 2 bases, and 15 bases separated the two germline ends. Germline V CDR1 and CDR2: SGHVS, FQNEAQ. The CDR3 DNA reads as TGTGCCAGCAGCTTATCCGGTAGAGGGGCAAACACTGAAGCTTTCTTT. This gives the protein CASSLSGRGANTEAFF.